This passage covers 14 T cell receptor beta chains from one sample sequenced in a study of OX40 agonist ivuxolimab in advanced cancers. The repertoire was sequenced with immunoSEQ multiplex PCR; TCRdb's copy has only in-frame clones and lacks some. The table records some 50,000 clones, approximately 90% of them present only once. Sequenced here: CD4+ or CD8+ T cells sorted from blood, sampled in a trial of the OX40 agonist ivuxolimab. All receptors derive from an adult with an advanced solid tumor such as melanoma, head and neck, liver or kidney cancer.

On this clone: One end of the junction varies from germline; a read error may be responsible. The chain carries TRBV7-7 and TRBJ2-1; the D gene could be TRBD1 or TRBD2 (5 bases each). Germline V lookup: CDR1 SSHAT, CDR2 FNYEAQ (reference sequence). The CDR3 contains 13 residues. The CDR3, as DNA: TGTGCTAGCAGCTTAGCGCAGGGAGACGAGCAGTTCTTC. Protein product: CASSLAQGDEQFF.

This chain joins TRBV11-1 and TRBJ2-5; possibly TRBD1 or TRBD2 for D (5 bases each). This CDR3 region has 16 residues. The germline V and J ends were trimmed by 5 bases and 4 bases, with 20 bases remaining between them. Germline V gene data show CDR1 as SGHAT and CDR2 as FQDESV (reference sequence). The CDR3 nucleotides are TGTGCCAGCAGCCACCCTCTAGTCGGGGCTTCAGAGACCCAGTACTTC. This sequence encodes CASSHPLVGASETQYF.

The V gene is TRBV30, the J gene TRBJ2-1, with 15 bases matching TRBD2. CDR1 is GTSNPN, CDR2 SVGIG, per germline (reference sequence). There are 14 residues in the CDR3. The V gene end was trimmed by 3 bases and the J gene end by 12 bases; junction bases not matched to a gene: 6. This CDR3 reads CAWSPGLAGGGQFF. DNA of the CDR3: TGTGCCTGGAGCCCGGGACTAGCGGGGGGTGGGCAGTTCTTC.

V gene TRBV30 combines with J gene TRBJ1-3, with D tentatively TRBD1 (6 bases). This CDR3 has 14 amino acids. Germline assignment: CDR1 GTSNPN and CDR2 SVGIG (reference sequence). Trimming stripped 2 bases from V and 2 bases from J, with 10 bases between. The CDR3 here is CAWSWTVAGNTIYF. The CDR3 DNA is TGTGCCTGGAGTTGGACAGTGGCTGGAAACACCATATATTTT.

This clone was counted a few times. The rearrangement joins TRBV25-1 to TRBJ1-1; no definite D call. Germline lookup yields CDR1 MGHDK and CDR2 SYGVNS. V was trimmed by 7 bases and J by 4 bases, leaving 13 bases between them. This CDR3 region has 13 residues. This chain's CDR3 is CASKEEGSTEAFF. CDR3 DNA sequence: TGTGCCAGCAAGGAGGAAGGGAGCACTGAAGCTTTCTTT.

This clone has a handful of counts. Other nucleotide sequences from this sample produce the same CDR3. The chain has TRBV6-5 and TRBJ2-7; 10 nucleotides agree with TRBD1. After removal of 5 bases from V and 10 bases from J, the junction contained 11 bases not matched to a gene. The V gene's germline CDR1 is MNHEY and CDR2 SVGAGI. The CDR3 runs to 14 residues. Here the CDR3 DNA reads TGTGCCAGCAGTCCCGCGACAGGGGGCGCGGGCCAGTACTTC. It codes for CASSPATGGAGQYF.

The chain employs TRBV18 and TRBJ2-1; 10 bases are a match to TRBD1. V dropped 0 bases and J dropped 2; count of bases not matched to a gene: 4. The CDR3 sequence is 17 residues long. CDR1 KGHSH and CDR2 LQKENI come from the germline V gene. CDR3 amino acids: CASSPPRDRGAYNEQFF. CDR3 DNA sequence: TGTGCCAGCTCACCACCGAGGGACAGGGGTGCCTACAATGAGCAGTTCTTC.

This clone occurred a few times. V usage is TRBV7-3 and J usage is TRBJ2-6, with 7 nucleotides matching TRBD2. Trimming at V came to 2 bases and at J to 0 bases, leaving 1 base not matched to a gene. In germline, CDR1 is SGHTA, CDR2 FQGTGA. The CDR3 has 16 residues. In DNA form, the CDR3 reads TGTGCCAGCAGCTTACCGGGGGGCTCTGGGGCCAACGTCCTGACTTTC. Protein: CASSLPGGSGANVLTF.

This clone was recorded a few times. The chain has TRBV11-2 and TRBJ1-1; D perhaps matches TRBD1 (5 bases). From germline, CDR1 is SGHAT and CDR2 FQNNGV. Deletions cut 10 bases from V and 5 bases from J, with 14 bases between. This CDR3 region has 12 residues. CDR3 residues: CATRRGGTEAFF. CDR3 bases: TGTGCCACCAGAAGGGGTGGTACTGAAGCTTTCTTT.

This clone was found once. This chain connects TRBV10-1 to TRBJ2-3; 10 positions agree with TRBD2. The J segment lost 2 bases and the V segment lost 2 bases, leaving 16 bases of the junction unmatched. Germline V gene sequence: CDR1 WNHNN, CDR2 SYGVQD (reference sequence). This CDR3 comprises 20 residues. Here the CDR3 DNA reads TGCGCCAGCAGTGAGAGTAGTCACGGTAATAGCGGGAGGTCCACAGATACGCAGTATTTT. As protein: CASSESSHGNSGRSTDTQYF.

V usage is TRBV12-5 and J usage is TRBJ2-1, with D perhaps assigned TRBD1 or TRBD2 (6 bases each). This CDR3 comprises 14 residues. Trimming shortened V by 6 bases and J by 6 bases, and 15 bases separated the two germline ends. Germline V gives CDR1 LGHNT, CDR2 FRNRAP. The CDR3 sequence is CASGAGHRLNEQFF. The CDR3 region has the DNA TGTGCTAGTGGGGCGGGACATAGGCTCAATGAGCAGTTCTTC.

The rearrangement uses TRBV5-1 and TRBJ1-2; no clear D gene. V lost 0 bases, J lost 3 bases, and 9 bases lay in between. Germline CDR1 reads SGHRS; CDR2 reads YFSETQ. This CDR3 region has 14 residues. The CDR3 is CASSLEGSYYGYTF. The CDR3 DNA reads as TGCGCCAGCAGCTTGGAGGGCAGTTACTATGGCTACACCTTC.

The chain combines TRBV5-1 with TRBJ1-1, with TRBD1 matching over 7 bases. The CDR3 totals 14 residues. Germline CDR1 reads SGHRS; CDR2 reads YFSETQ. Losses at the gene ends were 6 bases for V and 5 bases for J; bases not matched to a gene: 10. The CDR3 DNA is TGCGCCAGCAACTTAGGACAGGTTGGGACTGAAGCTTTCTTT. Its translation is CASNLGQVGTEAFF.

The chain is built from TRBV6-1 and TRBJ2-5; TRBD2 matches at 9 bases. Germline V CDR1 and CDR2: MNHNS, SASEGT. V trimming: 4 bases; J trimming: 5 bases; junction bases outside the gene matches: 11. The CDR3 has 16 amino acids. CDR3: CASSVETSGIGETQYF. The DNA of the CDR3 is TGTGCCAGCAGTGTCGAGACTAGCGGAATTGGGGAGACCCAGTACTTC.